A selection of T cell receptor beta chains follows, all from one sample in a study of identical twins. TCRdb re-derived calls from the 5' RACE reads in MiXCR, one entry per CDR3 protein. The table has roughly 250,000 distinct CDR3 sequences, roughly 13% seen once. Sequenced sample: memory (CD45RO+) T cells sorted from blood. The receptors stem from a woman aged 18-30 years in good health. Each CDR3 is given with its conserved first and last residue. Each record gives: D gene, J gene, clone size, V gene, CDR3 protein, CDR3 DNA. D genes are given only for firm matches. Size is omitted from some rows. Given values are once, few, many or a class for expanded clones.

d_call: .
j_call: TRBJ2-1
clone_size: .
v_call: TRBV29-1
cdr3_aa: CSVRLGGNEQFF
cdr3_nt: TGCAGCGTTCGCTTAGGAGGCAATGAGCAGTTCTTC

d_call: .
j_call: TRBJ1-6
clone_size: many
v_call: TRBV6-1
cdr3_aa: CASIGRGGGNSPLHF
cdr3_nt: TGTGCCAGCATCGGAAGGGGCGGTGGGAATTCACCCCTCCACTTT

d_call: .
j_call: TRBJ2-1
clone_size: few
v_call: TRBV25-1
cdr3_aa: CASVARGEQFF
cdr3_nt: TGTGCCAGTGTGGCTCGGGGTGAGCAGTTCTTC

d_call: .
j_call: TRBJ2-1
clone_size: few
v_call: TRBV7-9
cdr3_aa: CASSLAETGWF
cdr3_nt: TGTGCCAGCAGCTTAGCCGAGACAGGCTGGTTC

d_call: .
j_call: TRBJ1-1
clone_size: few
v_call: TRBV20-1
cdr3_aa: CSASPSTGRNTEAFF
cdr3_nt: TGCAGTGCTAGCCCCTCAACAGGGCGGAACACTGAAGCTTTCTTT

d_call: .
j_call: TRBJ2-7
clone_size: few
v_call: TRBV5-1
cdr3_aa: CASTLDGTYEQYF
cdr3_nt: TGCGCCAGCACCCTCGACGGGACCTACGAGCAGTACTTC

d_call: .
j_call: TRBJ2-1
clone_size: many
v_call: TRBV7-9
cdr3_aa: CASSLTSPYPHEQFF
cdr3_nt: TGTGCCAGCAGCTTAACTTCACCCTACCCACATGAGCAGTTCTTC

d_call: TRBD2
j_call: TRBJ2-1
clone_size: .
v_call: TRBV7-2
cdr3_aa: CASSLTSGSLYEQFF
cdr3_nt: TGTGCCAGCAGCTTAACTAGCGGGAGTTTGTATGAGCAGTTCTTC

d_call: TRBD2
j_call: TRBJ2-2
clone_size: .
v_call: TRBV15
cdr3_aa: CATSRPGTSYTGELFF
cdr3_nt: TGTGCCACCAGCAGACCCGGGACTAGCTACACCGGGGAGCTGTTTTTT

d_call: TRBD2
j_call: TRBJ2-3
clone_size: .
v_call: TRBV9
cdr3_aa: CASSPRLAHTDTQYF
cdr3_nt: TGTGCCAGCAGCCCTCGACTAGCGCACACAGATACGCAGTATTTT

d_call: .
j_call: TRBJ1-1
clone_size: few
v_call: TRBV29-1
cdr3_aa: CSVGSWAEAFF
cdr3_nt: TGCAGCGTTGGGAGTTGGGCTGAAGCTTTCTTT

d_call: TRBD1
j_call: TRBJ2-7
clone_size: .
v_call: TRBV3-1
cdr3_aa: CASSLRTGPYEQYF
cdr3_nt: TGTGCCAGCAGCCTCCGGACAGGGCCCTACGAGCAGTACTTC

d_call: TRBD2
j_call: TRBJ2-1
clone_size: many
v_call: TRBV7-3
cdr3_aa: CASSSSGGSYNEQFF
cdr3_nt: TGTGCCAGCAGCTCCAGCGGGGGGTCCTACAATGAGCAGTTCTTC

d_call: .
j_call: TRBJ2-7
clone_size: few
v_call: TRBV6-2/TRBV6-3
cdr3_aa: CASGDATGSYEQYF
cdr3_nt: TGTGCCAGCGGTGATGCGACAGGATCCTACGAGCAGTACTTC

d_call: TRBD2
j_call: TRBJ2-2
clone_size: .
v_call: TRBV7-6
cdr3_aa: CASSRRPGLAGNRGTGELFF
cdr3_nt: TGTGCCAGCAGCCGCCGCCCGGGACTAGCGGGGAATCGAGGCACCGGGGAGCTGTTTTTT

d_call: TRBD1
j_call: TRBJ2-1
clone_size: .
v_call: TRBV5-1
cdr3_aa: CASSFEGADWGEQFF
cdr3_nt: TGCGCCAGCAGCTTCGAGGGGGCGGATTGGGGTGAGCAGTTCTTC

d_call: .
j_call: TRBJ2-1
clone_size: .
v_call: TRBV7-9
cdr3_aa: CASSQPLTGSYNEQFF
cdr3_nt: TGTGCCAGCAGCCAACCACTAACGGGCTCCTACAATGAGCAGTTCTTC

d_call: .
j_call: TRBJ1-1
clone_size: few
v_call: TRBV20-1
cdr3_aa: CSAPERRTGTEAFF
cdr3_nt: TGCAGTGCTCCTGAGAGAAGAACGGGGACTGAAGCTTTCTTT

d_call: TRBD2
j_call: TRBJ2-3
clone_size: many
v_call: TRBV7-2
cdr3_aa: CASSLALAGSTDTQYF
cdr3_nt: TGTGCCAGCAGCTTAGCACTAGCGGGTAGCACAGATACGCAGTATTTT

d_call: .
j_call: TRBJ2-7
clone_size: .
v_call: TRBV5-1
cdr3_aa: CASSPGGAEQYF
cdr3_nt: TGCGCCAGCAGTCCTGGGGGGGCCGAGCAGTACTTC

d_call: .
j_call: TRBJ2-2
clone_size: few
v_call: TRBV20-1
cdr3_aa: CSAKETGELFF
cdr3_nt: TGCAGTGCTAAGGAAACCGGGGAGCTGTTTTTT

d_call: .
j_call: TRBJ2-3
clone_size: few
v_call: TRBV29-1
cdr3_aa: CSVSWARITDTQYF
cdr3_nt: TGCAGCGTTTCCTGGGCTAGAATCACAGATACGCAGTATTTT

d_call: TRBD1
j_call: TRBJ2-2
clone_size: .
v_call: TRBV15
cdr3_aa: CATRMDRKNTGELFF
cdr3_nt: TGTGCCACCAGGATGGACAGGAAGAACACCGGGGAGCTGTTTTTT

d_call: TRBD1
j_call: TRBJ2-5
clone_size: few
v_call: TRBV20-1
cdr3_aa: CSARDTGGETQYF
cdr3_nt: TGCAGTGCTAGAGACACAGGGGGAGAGACCCAGTACTTC

d_call: TRBD2
j_call: TRBJ2-1
clone_size: few
v_call: TRBV19
cdr3_aa: CASSISFGPGTINEQFF
cdr3_nt: TGTGCCAGTAGTATTAGTTTCGGCCCCGGGACTATCAATGAGCAGTTCTTC

d_call: .
j_call: TRBJ1-2
clone_size: few
v_call: TRBV29-1
cdr3_aa: CSVGSQGNDYGYTF
cdr3_nt: TGCAGCGTTGGCTCCCAGGGGAACGACTATGGCTACACCTTC

d_call: .
j_call: TRBJ2-7
clone_size: .
v_call: TRBV6-1
cdr3_aa: CASGPWGRSYEQYF
cdr3_nt: TGTGCCAGCGGTCCCTGGGGCAGATCCTACGAGCAGTACTTC

d_call: TRBD1
j_call: TRBJ2-7
clone_size: .
v_call: TRBV7-2
cdr3_aa: CASSPWGQIIYEQYF
cdr3_nt: TGTGCCAGCAGCCCTTGGGGACAGATAATCTACGAGCAGTACTTC

d_call: .
j_call: TRBJ1-2
clone_size: few
v_call: TRBV10-3
cdr3_aa: CAISETLIMGYTF
cdr3_nt: TGTGCCATCAGCGAGACCTTGATTATGGGCTACACCTTC

d_call: .
j_call: TRBJ2-3
clone_size: few
v_call: TRBV20-1
cdr3_aa: CSASYRGAADTQYF
cdr3_nt: TGCAGTGCTAGTTATCGGGGGGCCGCAGATACGCAGTATTTT

d_call: .
j_call: TRBJ1-1
clone_size: .
v_call: TRBV5-1
cdr3_aa: CASSPSGHTNTEAFF
cdr3_nt: TGCGCCAGCAGCCCTTCGGGACACACGAACACTGAAGCTTTCTTT

d_call: .
j_call: TRBJ2-7
clone_size: .
v_call: TRBV25-1
cdr3_aa: CASSESGFSYEQYF
cdr3_nt: TGTGCCAGCAGTGAATCAGGGTTCAGCTACGAGCAGTACTTC

d_call: .
j_call: TRBJ2-7
clone_size: few
v_call: TRBV10-3
cdr3_aa: CAISHGQGTWEQYF
cdr3_nt: TGTGCCATCAGCCATGGGCAGGGGACGTGGGAGCAGTACTTC

d_call: .
j_call: TRBJ1-6
clone_size: few
v_call: TRBV21-1
cdr3_aa: CASSKLGSPLHF
cdr3_nt: TGTGCCAGCAGCAAATTAGGCTCACCCCTCCACTTT

d_call: .
j_call: TRBJ1-2
clone_size: .
v_call: TRBV4-3
cdr3_aa: CASSQGGASYGYTF
cdr3_nt: TGCGCCAGCAGCCAAGGGGGGGCCTCCTATGGCTACACCTTC

d_call: .
j_call: TRBJ2-6
clone_size: .
v_call: TRBV4-3
cdr3_aa: CASSPQGSGANVLTF
cdr3_nt: TGCGCCAGCAGCCCCCAAGGTTCTGGGGCCAACGTCCTGACTTTC

d_call: TRBD2
j_call: TRBJ2-1
clone_size: few
v_call: TRBV7-6
cdr3_aa: CASSSGTSGSYNEQFF
cdr3_nt: TGTGCCAGCAGCTCCGGGACTAGCGGGAGTTACAATGAGCAGTTCTTC

d_call: .
j_call: TRBJ2-2
clone_size: .
v_call: TRBV2
cdr3_aa: CASNGLSNTGELFF
cdr3_nt: TGTGCCAGCAATGGACTATCGAACACCGGGGAGCTGTTTTTT

d_call: .
j_call: TRBJ1-1
clone_size: many
v_call: TRBV3-1
cdr3_aa: CASSHAGEAFF
cdr3_nt: TGTGCCAGCAGCCATGCCGGGGAAGCTTTCTTT

d_call: TRBD1
j_call: TRBJ2-7
clone_size: .
v_call: TRBV7-9
cdr3_aa: CASSLMDRAYEQYF
cdr3_nt: TGTGCCAGCAGCTTAATGGACAGGGCTTACGAGCAGTACTTC

d_call: .
j_call: TRBJ1-1
clone_size: .
v_call: TRBV19
cdr3_aa: CASSRWAEAFF
cdr3_nt: TGTGCCAGTAGTCGGTGGGCTGAAGCTTTCTTT

d_call: .
j_call: TRBJ1-2
clone_size: many
v_call: TRBV5-5
cdr3_aa: CASSRRTTYGYTF
cdr3_nt: TGTGCCAGCAGCCGGAGGACCACCTATGGCTACACCTTC

d_call: TRBD2
j_call: TRBJ2-5
clone_size: .
v_call: TRBV20-1
cdr3_aa: CSAFHLGASGSRETQYF
cdr3_nt: TGCAGTGCTTTCCACCTGGGGGCTAGCGGGAGCCGAGAGACCCAGTACTTC

d_call: TRBD1
j_call: TRBJ2-2
clone_size: few
v_call: TRBV20-1
cdr3_aa: CSASTGGGGTGELFF
cdr3_nt: TGCAGTGCTTCTACAGGGGGCGGCGGCACCGGGGAGCTGTTTTTT

d_call: TRBD1
j_call: TRBJ2-1
clone_size: few
v_call: TRBV20-1
cdr3_aa: CSARIHRDRSFNEQFF
cdr3_nt: TGCAGTGCTAGAATCCACCGGGACAGGAGTTTCAATGAGCAGTTCTTC

d_call: TRBD2
j_call: TRBJ2-3
clone_size: .
v_call: TRBV30
cdr3_aa: CAWTSGRNTDTQYF
cdr3_nt: TGTGCCTGGACTAGCGGGAGGAACACAGATACGCAGTATTTT